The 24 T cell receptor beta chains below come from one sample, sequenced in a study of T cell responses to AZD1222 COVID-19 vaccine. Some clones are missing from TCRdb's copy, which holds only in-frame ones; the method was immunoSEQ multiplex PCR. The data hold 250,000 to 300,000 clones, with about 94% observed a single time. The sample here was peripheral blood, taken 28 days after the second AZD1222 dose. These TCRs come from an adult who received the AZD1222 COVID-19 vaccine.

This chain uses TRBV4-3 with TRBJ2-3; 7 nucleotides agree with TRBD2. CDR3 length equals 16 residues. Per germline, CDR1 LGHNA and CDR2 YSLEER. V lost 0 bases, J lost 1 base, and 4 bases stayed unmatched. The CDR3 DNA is TGCGCCAGCAGCCAAGATCCCCTAGCGGGCACAGATACGCAGTATTTT. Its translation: CASSQDPLAGTDTQYF.

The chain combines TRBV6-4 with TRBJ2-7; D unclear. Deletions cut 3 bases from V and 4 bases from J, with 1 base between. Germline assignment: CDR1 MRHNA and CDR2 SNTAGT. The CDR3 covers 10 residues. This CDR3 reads CASSEYEQYF. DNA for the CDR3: TGTGCCAGCAGTGAGTACGAGCAGTACTTC.

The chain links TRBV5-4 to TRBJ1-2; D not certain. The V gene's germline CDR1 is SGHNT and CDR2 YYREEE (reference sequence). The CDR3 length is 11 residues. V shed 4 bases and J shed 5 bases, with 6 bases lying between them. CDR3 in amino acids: CASSDYYGYTF. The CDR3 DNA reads TGTGCCAGCAGCGACTATTATGGCTACACCTTC.

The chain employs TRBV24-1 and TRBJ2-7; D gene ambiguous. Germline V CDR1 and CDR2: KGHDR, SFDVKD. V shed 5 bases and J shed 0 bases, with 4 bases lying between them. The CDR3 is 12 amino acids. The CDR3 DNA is TGTGCCACCAGTGGTAACTCCTACGAGCAGTACTTC. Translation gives CATSGNSYEQYF.

The CDR3 DNA reads as TGCGGTGGACGCCAGGGAACTTATGGCTACACCTTC. This encodes CGGRQGTYGYTF. This chain connects TRBV29-1 to TRBJ1-2; weak D call: TRBD1 (5 bases). This CDR3 has 12 amino acids. Germline CDR1 SQVTM, CDR2 ANQGSEA.

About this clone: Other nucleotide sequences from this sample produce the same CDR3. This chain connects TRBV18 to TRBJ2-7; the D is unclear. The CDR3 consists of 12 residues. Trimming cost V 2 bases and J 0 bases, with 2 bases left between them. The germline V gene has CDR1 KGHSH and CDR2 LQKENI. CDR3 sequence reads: CASSPSSYEQYF. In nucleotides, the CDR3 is TGTGCCAGCTCACCATCCTCCTACGAGCAGTACTTC.

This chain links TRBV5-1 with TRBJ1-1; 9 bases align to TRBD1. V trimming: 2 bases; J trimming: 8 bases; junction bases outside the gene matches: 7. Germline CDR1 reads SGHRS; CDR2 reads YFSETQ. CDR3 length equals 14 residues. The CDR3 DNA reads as TGCGCCAGCAGCTTTATACAGGGGGCCCTAGAAGCTTTCTTT. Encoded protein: CASSFIQGALEAFF.

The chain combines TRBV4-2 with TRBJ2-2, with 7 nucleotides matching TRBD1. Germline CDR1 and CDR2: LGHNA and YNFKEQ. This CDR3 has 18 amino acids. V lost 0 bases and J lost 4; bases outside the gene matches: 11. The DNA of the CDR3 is TGTGCCAGCAGCCAAGATCTAGTTTTGGGACAGTCCACCGGGGAGCTGTTTTTT. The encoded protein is CASSQDLVLGQSTGELFF.

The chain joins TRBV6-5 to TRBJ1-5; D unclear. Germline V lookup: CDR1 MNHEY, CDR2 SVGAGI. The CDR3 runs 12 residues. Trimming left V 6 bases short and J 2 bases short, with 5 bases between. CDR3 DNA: TGTGCCAGCAGGACGGGCAATCAGCCCCAGCATTTT. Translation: CASRTGNQPQHF.

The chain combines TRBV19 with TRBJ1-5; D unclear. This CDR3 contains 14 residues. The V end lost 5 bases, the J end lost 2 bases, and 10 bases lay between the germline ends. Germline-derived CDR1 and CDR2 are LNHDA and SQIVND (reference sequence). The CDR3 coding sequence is TGTGCCAGTAGTCCCCGAGTGGGCAATCAGCCCCAGCATTTT. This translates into CASSPRVGNQPQHF.

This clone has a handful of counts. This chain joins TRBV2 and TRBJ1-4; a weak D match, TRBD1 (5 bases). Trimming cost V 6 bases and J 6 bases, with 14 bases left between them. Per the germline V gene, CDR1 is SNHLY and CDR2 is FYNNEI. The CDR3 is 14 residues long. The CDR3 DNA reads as TGTGCCAGCAGAGCCGGGGGAGGCTATGAAAAACTGTTTTTT. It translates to CASRAGGGYEKLFF.

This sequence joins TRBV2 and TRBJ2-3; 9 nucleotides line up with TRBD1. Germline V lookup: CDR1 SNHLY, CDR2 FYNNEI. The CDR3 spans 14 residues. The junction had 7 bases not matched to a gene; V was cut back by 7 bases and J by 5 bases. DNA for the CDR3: TGTGCCAGCACGGAACAGGGGGCAGGAGATACGCAGTATTTT. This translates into CASTEQGAGDTQYF.

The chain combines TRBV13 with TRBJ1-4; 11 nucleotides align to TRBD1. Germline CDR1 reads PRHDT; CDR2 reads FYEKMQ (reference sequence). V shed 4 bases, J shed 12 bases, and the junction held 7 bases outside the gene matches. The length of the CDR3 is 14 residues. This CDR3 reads CASSWTGGGGELFF. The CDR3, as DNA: TGTGCCAGCAGCTGGACAGGGGGCGGTGGGGAACTGTTTTTT.

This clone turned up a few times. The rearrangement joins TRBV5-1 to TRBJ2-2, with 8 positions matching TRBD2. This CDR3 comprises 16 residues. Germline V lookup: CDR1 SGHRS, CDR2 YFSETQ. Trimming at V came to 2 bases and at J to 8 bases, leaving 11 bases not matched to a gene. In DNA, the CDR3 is TGCGCCAGCAGCTTTACTAGCGGCGCCCCAGGGGGGGAGCTGTTTTTT. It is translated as CASSFTSGAPGGELFF.

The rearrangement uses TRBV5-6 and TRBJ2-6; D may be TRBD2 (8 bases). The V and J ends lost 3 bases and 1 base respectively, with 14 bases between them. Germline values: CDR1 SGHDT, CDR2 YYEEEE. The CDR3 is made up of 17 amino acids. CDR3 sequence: CASSSGRGQSGANVLTF. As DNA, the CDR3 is TGTGCCAGCAGCTCCGGGAGGGGGCAATCTGGGGCCAACGTCCTGACTTTC.

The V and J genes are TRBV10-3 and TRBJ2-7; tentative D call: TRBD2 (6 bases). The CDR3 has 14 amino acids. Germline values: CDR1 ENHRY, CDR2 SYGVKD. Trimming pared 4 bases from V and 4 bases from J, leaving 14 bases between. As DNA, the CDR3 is TGTGCCATCAGTGGCGCCGCGGGGACGTACGAGCAGTACTTC. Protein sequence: CAISGAAGTYEQYF.

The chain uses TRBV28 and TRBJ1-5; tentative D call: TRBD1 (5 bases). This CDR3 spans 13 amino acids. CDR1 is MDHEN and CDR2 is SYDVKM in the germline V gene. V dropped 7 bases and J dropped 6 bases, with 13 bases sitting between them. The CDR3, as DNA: TGTGCCAGCACGGACCGGGGACCTCAGCCCCAGCATTTT. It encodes CASTDRGPQPQHF.

CDR3 amino acids: CATGLAGDNEQFF. CDR3 in DNA: TGTGCCACCGGACTAGCGGGGGACAATGAGCAGTTCTTC. The chain recombines TRBV10-3 with TRBJ2-1, with 13 bases identical to TRBD2. Trimming took 10 bases from V and 5 from J; bases not matched to a gene: 2. CDR1 and CDR2 (germline): ENHRY, SYGVKD. CDR3 length: 13 amino acids.

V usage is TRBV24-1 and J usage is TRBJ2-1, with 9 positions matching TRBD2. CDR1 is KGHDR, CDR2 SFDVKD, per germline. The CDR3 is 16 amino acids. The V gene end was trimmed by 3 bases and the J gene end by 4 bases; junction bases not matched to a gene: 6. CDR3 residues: CATSDQTSGSYNEQFF. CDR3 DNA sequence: TGTGCCACCAGTGATCAGACTAGCGGATCTTACAATGAGCAGTTCTTC.

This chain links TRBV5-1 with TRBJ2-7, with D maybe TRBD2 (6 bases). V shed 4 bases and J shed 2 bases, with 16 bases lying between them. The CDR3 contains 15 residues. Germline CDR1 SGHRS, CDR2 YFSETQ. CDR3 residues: CASSPGTASTYEQYF. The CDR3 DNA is TGCGCCAGCAGCCCCGGGACTGCAAGTACCTACGAGCAGTACTTC.

The CDR3 region is CASSRGLAGDVYEQYF. For the CDR3, the DNA is TGTGCCAGCAGCCGGGGACTAGCGGGAGATGTCTACGAGCAGTACTTC. The V and J genes are TRBV3-1 (or the pseudogene TRBV3-2) and TRBJ2-7; 14 bases align to TRBD2. In germline, CDR1 is LGHDT, CDR2 YNNKEL (reference sequence). The V and J ends lost 4 bases and 3 bases, in that order; junction bases with no gene match: 5. The CDR3 is made up of 16 amino acids.

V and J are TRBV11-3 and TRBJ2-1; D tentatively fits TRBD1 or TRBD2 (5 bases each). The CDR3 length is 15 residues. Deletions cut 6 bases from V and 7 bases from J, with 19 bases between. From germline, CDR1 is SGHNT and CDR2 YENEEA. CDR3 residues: CASSSSGLQRNEQFF. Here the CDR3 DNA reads TGTGCCAGCAGTTCCTCGGGGCTTCAAAGAAATGAGCAGTTCTTC.

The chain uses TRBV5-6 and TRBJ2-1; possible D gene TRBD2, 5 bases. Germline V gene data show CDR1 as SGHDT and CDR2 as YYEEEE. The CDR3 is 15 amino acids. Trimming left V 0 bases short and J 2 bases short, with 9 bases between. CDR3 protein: CASSLGGKAYNEQFF. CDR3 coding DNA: TGTGCCAGCAGCTTGGGAGGGAAAGCCTACAATGAGCAGTTCTTC.

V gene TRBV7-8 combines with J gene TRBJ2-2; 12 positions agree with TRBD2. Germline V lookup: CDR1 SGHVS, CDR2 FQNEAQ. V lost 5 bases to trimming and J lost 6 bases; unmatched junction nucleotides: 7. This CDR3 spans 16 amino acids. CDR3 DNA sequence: TGTGCCAGCAGCGCGACTAGCGGGAGAGGCGCCGGGGAGCTGTTTTTT. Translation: CASSATSGRGAGELFF.